What follows are 2 T cell receptor beta chains derived from one specimen sequenced in a study of shared clonotypes between healthy human individuals. Some clones are missing from TCRdb's copy, which holds only in-frame ones; the method was immunoSEQ multiplex PCR. The data hold roughly 650,000 clones, with 97% observed a single time. Sequencing was carried out using naive CD4+ T cells sorted from blood. This sample's subset: CD45RA+ positively selected. Every receptor here comes from a woman in her twenties or thirties in good health.

The V gene is TRBV7-9, the J gene TRBJ2-1; 7 bases are shared with TRBD2. The CDR3 loop spans 16 amino acids. With V trimmed by 1 base and J by 8 bases, 11 bases remained unmatched. The V gene's germline CDR1 is SEHNR and CDR2 FQNEAQ (reference sequence). Here the CDR3 DNA reads TGTGCCAGCAGCTTAGATTTCGGACTAGTGTCTCATGAGCAGTTCTTC. It encodes CASSLDFGLVSHEQFF.

This clone was seen once. The chain recombines TRBV5-1 with TRBJ2-5, with D perhaps matching TRBD2 (6 bases). Trimming cost V 1 base and J 4 bases, with 11 bases left between them. In germline, CDR1 is SGHRS, CDR2 YFSETQ. This CDR3 region has 14 residues. CDR3 DNA sequence: TGCGCCAGCAGCTTGTCGGGAGTCTCAGAGACCCAGTACTTC. Translated, it gives CASSLSGVSETQYF.